This T cell receptor (beta chain) was retrieved from a study of neurological immune-mediated disorders. Whole-study findings and limits: Private repertoires in all groups were suggested by the absence of shared CDR3 amino acid sequences among expanded clones across subjects.

This clonotype was observed at least ten times. Antigen: not known. Trimming pared 3 bases from V and 2 bases from J, leaving 21 bases between. The CDR3 has 18 amino acids. Germline-derived CDR1 and CDR2 are SGDLS and YYNGEE. Synthesis of cDNA was accomplished via 5'RACE employing 10-nucleotide random UMIs. From the 5' RACE reads, TCRdb called clonotypes with MiXCR, one entry per CDR3 protein. This repertoire shows roughly 89,000 distinct CDR3 sequences, just over 2.5% found once; its top ten account for more than 0.95%. This TCR derives from a woman younger than 45 with multiple sclerosis. Sequencing was done on a sample of PBMCs. The chain employs TRBV9 and TRBJ2-1, with D tentatively TRBD1 or TRBD2 (7 bases each). CDR3 protein: CASSAGGEFSETYNEQFF. CDR3 nucleotides: TGTGCCAGCAGCGCAGGGGGGGAATTTAGCGAAACCTACAATGAGCAGTTCTTC.